The 15 T cell receptor beta chains in this list originate from one sample, sequenced in a study of T cell responses to AZD1222 COVID-19 vaccine. This table comes from immunoSEQ multiplex PCR, and its TCRdb copy is limited to in-frame clones, with some not included. The profile shows 100,000 to 130,000 clones, roughly 90% of them singletons. Here the sequenced sample was peripheral blood, taken on day 0 of AZD1222 vaccination. All receptors derive from an adult in good health.

This clone showed up just once. J is TRBJ2-1 and V is TRBV19, with D possibly TRBD2 on 6 matching bases. Trimming stripped 7 bases from V and 1 base from J, with 11 bases between. Germline assignment: CDR1 LNHDA and CDR2 SQIVND (reference sequence). The CDR3 totals 14 residues. The CDR3 protein is CASTRRESYNEQFF. DNA for the CDR3: TGTGCCAGTACCCGGCGGGAATCCTACAATGAGCAGTTCTTC.

The chain joins TRBV19 to TRBJ2-1; D is undetermined. Trimming pared 5 bases from V and 10 bases from J, leaving 12 bases between. The CDR3 spans 12 residues. Germline loops: CDR1 LNHDA, CDR2 SQIVND (reference sequence). The CDR3 nucleotides are TGTGCCAGTAGTCACCAGCTGGGCGAGCAGTTCTTC. Protein sequence: CASSHQLGEQFF.

As DNA, the CDR3 is TGCGCCAGCAGCCTCTCCGGACTAGCGGACTTTTCAGATACGCAGTATTTT. Translated, it gives CASSLSGLADFSDTQYF. The chain links TRBV4-1 to TRBJ2-3; the match to TRBD2 covers 10 bases. The CDR3 sequence is 17 residues long. V shed 4 bases, J shed 4 bases, and the junction held 11 bases outside the gene matches. The V gene's germline CDR1 is MGHRA and CDR2 YSYEKL.

V gene TRBV6-5 combines with J gene TRBJ1-5; TRBD1 matches at 9 bases. Germline V gene lookup returns CDR1 MNHEY and CDR2 SVGAGI. V trimming: 7 bases; J trimming: 3 bases; junction bases outside the gene matches: 7. The CDR3 has 15 residues. The CDR3 DNA reads TGTGCCAGCAAGCCGGGACAGGGTTTCAATCAGCCCCAGCATTTT. Residues: CASKPGQGFNQPQHF.

This sequence joins TRBV11-3 and TRBJ2-1; 7 nucleotides match TRBD2. CDR1 is SGHNT, CDR2 YENEEA, per germline. This CDR3 spans 15 amino acids. With V trimmed by 1 base and J by 10 bases, 10 bases remained unmatched. CDR3 coding DNA: TGTGCCAGCAGCTTAGTGGGAGGGCCTTCAGGCGAGCAGTTCTTC. Translation gives CASSLVGGPSGEQFF.

The CDR3 is CASSQTGDYQPQHF. CDR3 DNA sequence: TGTGCCAGCAGCCAGACAGGGGACTATCAGCCCCAGCATTTT. The gene calls are TRBV7-9 and TRBJ1-5, with TRBD1 identical over 8 bases. V lost 5 bases to trimming and J lost 5 bases; unmatched junction nucleotides: 5. The germline V gene has CDR1 SEHNR and CDR2 FQNEAQ (reference sequence). The CDR3 sequence is 14 residues long. Supplemented by reference TRBV7-9 and TRBJ1-5, the full variable domain reads DTGVSQNPRHKITKRGQNVTFRCDPISEHNRLYWYRQTLGQGPEFLTYFQNEAQLEKSRLLSDRFSAERPKGSFSTLEIQRTEQGDSAMYLCASSQTGDYQPQHFGDGTRLSIL.

CDR3 DNA: TGTGCCACCTTGATTGGGACAGAAGGTGAAGCTTTCTTT. It encodes CATLIGTEGEAFF. This sequence joins TRBV10-3 and TRBJ1-1; the match to TRBD1 covers 7 bases. Germline V gene sequence: CDR1 ENHRY, CDR2 SYGVKD. The CDR3 is 13 amino acids. V shed 10 bases, J shed 7 bases, and the junction held 12 bases outside the gene matches.

J is TRBJ2-1 and V is TRBV5-1; D gene uncertain. Trimming removed 0 bases at V and 8 bases at J, with 6 bases between. The CDR3 extends over 12 amino acids. The germline V gene has CDR1 SGHRS and CDR2 YFSETQ. The CDR3 protein is CASSLAEYEQFF. CDR3 nucleotide sequence: TGCGCCAGCAGCTTGGCGGAGTATGAGCAGTTCTTC.

This chain uses TRBV7-9 with TRBJ1-2; 7 bases are shared with TRBD1. With V trimmed by 4 bases and J by 4 bases, 9 bases remained unmatched. CDR1 is SEHNR, CDR2 FQNEAQ, per germline (reference sequence). The CDR3 spans 15 residues. In DNA, the CDR3 is TGTGCCAGCAGCTCTCAACTCCGGGACAGCTATGGCTACACCTTC. Its protein product is CASSSQLRDSYGYTF.

The chain combines TRBV29-1 with TRBJ2-7; D not certain. Deletions cut 4 bases from V and 1 base from J, with 8 bases between. Germline loops: CDR1 SQVTM, CDR2 ANQGSEA. CDR3 length: 12 amino acids. CDR3 coding DNA: TGCAGCGTTGTAAGAGAGTCCTACGAGCAGTACTTC. Translating gives CSVVRESYEQYF.

The J gene is TRBJ2-1, the V gene TRBV11-2; 13 nucleotides agree with TRBD2. J was trimmed by 12 bases and V by 5 bases; bases with no gene match: 7. Germline CDR1 and CDR2: SGHAT and FQNNGV. The CDR3 has 14 residues. This CDR3 is CASSPRTSGSWQFF. DNA of the CDR3: TGTGCCAGCAGCCCTAGGACTAGCGGGAGTTGGCAGTTCTTC.

V and J are TRBV6-6 and TRBJ2-1; D possibly corresponds to TRBD1 (6 bases). V lost 6 bases, J lost 7 bases, and 16 bases lay in between. Germline V gene sequence: CDR1 MNHNY, CDR2 SVGAGI (reference sequence). The CDR3 is 14 residues long. The CDR3 is CASRGTLPGNEQFF. The CDR3 DNA follows: TGTGCCAGCAGGGGGACACTCCCGGGGAATGAGCAGTTCTTC.

V gene TRBV7-9 combines with J gene TRBJ1-4; D unclear. Germline V lookup: CDR1 SEHNR, CDR2 FQNEAQ (reference sequence). The CDR3 is made up of 15 amino acids. The ends were cut back, 5 bases at V and 4 bases at J, with 14 bases in the middle. CDR3 sequence (DNA): TGTGCCAGCAGCGCCCAGGCGGCCTTTAATGAAAAACTGTTTTTT. It is translated as CASSAQAAFNEKLFF.

This clone came up once. The chain carries TRBV5-1 and TRBJ2-3; 8 bases line up with TRBD2. The germline V gene has CDR1 SGHRS and CDR2 YFSETQ. J lost 5 bases, V lost 1 base, and 6 bases had no gene match. CDR3 length: 15 residues. The DNA of the CDR3 is TGCGCCAGCAGCTTGCCGCGGGGGGTGGTAGATACGCAGTATTTT. Amino acid sequence: CASSLPRGVVDTQYF.

This clone appeared once. The chain is built from TRBV29-1 and TRBJ1-1, with D unclear. This CDR3 has 14 residues. The V gene lost 4 bases and the J gene lost 0 bases, with 12 bases spanning the gap. CDR1 is SQVTM, CDR2 ANQGSEA, per germline. This CDR3 is CSVGEAGLNTEAFF. CDR3 in DNA: TGCAGCGTTGGTGAGGCAGGCCTGAACACTGAAGCTTTCTTT. The complete variable domain, with remaining parts taken from reference TRBV29-1 and TRBJ1-1, reads SAVISQKPSRDICQRGTSLTIQCQVDSQVTMMFWYRQQPGQSLTLIATANQGSEATYESGFVIDKFPISRPNLTFSTLTVSNMSPEDSSIYLCSVGEAGLNTEAFFGQGTRLTVV.